Reported below is one T cell receptor (beta chain). The sample originates from a study of cytomegalovirus exposure and HLA in healthy donors. The PCR made use of 60 Vbeta and 13 Jbeta primers. Profiling relied on immunoSEQ multiplex PCR, and the TCRdb table lists in-frame clones only, not all of them. Among more than 200,000 clones, over 75% were seen once, and the ten largest hold around 1.8%. CDR3 size: 13 residues. This TCR derives from a man younger than 35 in good health and CMV-seronegative. Sequences were obtained from PBMCs. The rearrangement uses TRBV21-1 and TRBJ2-1; the listed D gene, TRBD2, was not tested against the DNA. TRBV21-1 is classified as a pseudogene. In DNA, the CDR3 is TGTGCCAGCAGCAAAGTTGGGAGTGGAGAGCAGTTCTTC. Protein: CASSKVGSGEQFF.